Each of the 15 T cell receptor beta chains below was sequenced from the same sample in a study of beta chain features in type 1 diabetes (dated by TCRdb to 2017 to 2018). Library generation was performed with the immunoSEQ multiplex PCR assay. The entire amount of isolated RNA was reverse transcribed using the High Capacity cDNA Reverse Transcription Kit, so the sequenced TCRB transcripts were expressed ones. What TCRdb holds here is the immuneACCESS table cut down to in-frame rearrangements. Part of the clones is not present; checked against another copy, under half of the missing clones reflect an unresolved V gene, and the others are unexplained. The sample table lists around 250,000 clones, roughly two thirds of them with a count of one. The top ten constitute around 0.057% of the sample. The material sequenced was naive CD4+ T cells from blood. Interpreted using the paper, the cell subset or site label stands for: true naive CD4+ T cells. The receptors shown here come from a man under 40 in good health.

This clone was recorded only once. The chain carries TRBV30 and TRBJ2-1, with 13 bases that match TRBD2. The CDR3 consists of 14 residues. CDR1 is GTSNPN, CDR2 SVGIG, per germline (reference sequence). V shed 8 bases and J 5 bases; nucleotides not matched to a gene: 6. This CDR3 is CAIGLAGVHNEQFF. CDR3 bases: TGTGCCATTGGACTAGCGGGGGTCCACAATGAGCAGTTCTTC.

The gene calls are TRBV6-5 and TRBJ2-3, with no clear D. Germline V gene sequence: CDR1 MNHEY, CDR2 SVGAGI. The CDR3 loop spans 14 amino acids. V gave up 7 bases and J gave up 0 bases, with 11 bases separating them. The DNA of the CDR3 is TGTGCCAGCACCCGGCGAACTAGCACAGATACGCAGTATTTT. Protein product: CASTRRTSTDTQYF.

The chain is built from TRBV19 and TRBJ2-7; the D call may be TRBD1 or TRBD2 (5 bases each). Germline V gene lookup returns CDR1 LNHDA and CDR2 SQIVND (reference sequence). Trimming removed 5 bases at V and 1 base at J, with 9 bases between. This CDR3 comprises 13 residues. This CDR3 reads CASSEEGSYEQYF. CDR3 bases: TGTGCCAGTAGTGAAGAGGGGTCCTACGAGCAGTACTTC.

V gene TRBV4-3 combines with J gene TRBJ2-3; D might be TRBD1 or TRBD2, each matching 6 bases. The CDR3 runs 17 residues. Trimming stripped 0 bases from V and 2 bases from J, with 15 bases between. Germline CDR1 reads LGHNA; CDR2 reads YSLEER. The CDR3 loop is CASSQDSPGGPTDTQYF. As DNA, the CDR3 is TGCGCCAGCAGCCAAGACTCCCCCGGGGGCCCCACAGATACGCAGTATTTT.

The V call is TRBV30, the J call TRBJ1-3, with a possible D match to TRBD1 (6 bases). Trimming cost V 3 bases and J 4 bases, with 13 bases left between them. The germline V gene encodes CDR1 GTSNPN and CDR2 SVGIG (reference sequence). The CDR3 spans 14 residues. The CDR3 nucleotides read TGTGCCTGGAGGCACAGGGTAGCAGGAAACACCATATATTTT. It translates to CAWRHRVAGNTIYF. Full variable domain (missing parts from reference TRBV30 and TRBJ1-3): SQTIHQWPATLVQPVGSPLSLECTVEGTSNPNLYWYRQAAGRGLQLLFYSVGIGQISSEVPQNLSASRPQDRQFILSSKKLLLSDSGFYLCAWRHRVAGNTIYFGEGSWLTVV.

This chain uses TRBV7-9 with TRBJ2-1; weak D call: TRBD1 (6 bases). V gave up 4 bases and J gave up 10 bases, with 14 bases separating them. This CDR3 is 13 amino acids long. Germline V CDR1 and CDR2: SEHNR, FQNEAQ (reference sequence). The CDR3 nucleotides are TGTGCCAGCAGCTCGACAGGCCGGAGGGAGCAGTTCTTC. Amino acid sequence: CASSSTGRREQFF.

In this sample, this clone turned up once. In DNA, the CDR3 is TGTGCCAGCAGTAGGGGTCCCCCGGGGAACACTGAAGCTTTCTTT. This gives the protein CASSRGPPGNTEAFF. V and J are TRBV6-5 and TRBJ1-1; tentative D call: TRBD1 (5 bases). Deletions cut 5 bases from V and 1 base from J, with 14 bases between. The CDR3 runs to 15 residues. Germline V gene sequence: CDR1 MNHEY, CDR2 SVGAGI.

CDR3 sequence (DNA): TGTGCCAGCAGTGAAGCCCGGACAGGTGGAAACACCATATATTTT. It translates to CASSEARTGGNTIYF. This chain uses TRBV2 with TRBJ1-3; 7 positions match TRBD1. Germline lookup yields CDR1 SNHLY and CDR2 FYNNEI. V dropped 0 bases and J dropped 3; count of bases not matched to a gene: 2. The CDR3 runs to 15 residues.

The chain has TRBV7-2 and TRBJ2-1; TRBD2 matches 12 bases. V was pared by 4 bases and J by 5 bases, with 6 bases of the junction left unmatched. The CDR3 is 16 amino acids. Germline V gene data show CDR1 as SGHTA and CDR2 as FQGNSA. The CDR3 loop reads CASSWGLAGYNNEQFF. The CDR3 DNA sequence: TGTGCCAGCAGCTGGGGACTAGCGGGTTATAACAATGAGCAGTTCTTC.

This clone was detected only a few times. This rearrangement joins TRBV21-1 to TRBJ2-5; TRBD1 is the table's D call and was not checked against the DNA. TRBV21-1 is recorded as a pseudogene. CDR3 size: 15 residues. CDR3 sequence (DNA): TGTGCCAGCAGCTCCTTACAGGGGGCAGAAGAGACCCAGTACTTC. Translating it yields CASSSLQGAEETQYF.

This clone has just a few counts. V and J are TRBV30 and TRBJ2-7; TRBD2 matches 8 bases. Germline V gene sequence: CDR1 GTSNPN, CDR2 SVGIG (reference sequence). CDR3 length: 16 residues. V shed 0 bases, J shed 7 bases, and the junction held 14 bases outside the gene matches. The CDR3 DNA follows: TGTGCCTGGAGTGTAAGAGGGAGCGGGGGAATGTGGGAGCAGTACTTC. Encoded protein: CAWSVRGSGGMWEQYF.

The gene calls are TRBV30 and TRBJ2-2; D uncertain. Germline CDR1 GTSNPN, CDR2 SVGIG (reference sequence). V lost 4 bases to trimming and J lost 4 bases, with 13 bases between them. This CDR3 is built from 14 residues. The CDR3 is CAWKGQLFTGELFF. The CDR3 DNA follows: TGTGCCTGGAAAGGCCAGTTATTCACCGGGGAGCTGTTTTTT.

The V gene is TRBV30, the J gene TRBJ1-5; D unresolved. The CDR3 runs to 14 residues. V lost 1 base to trimming and J lost 2 bases, with 9 bases between them. Germline V gene lookup returns CDR1 GTSNPN and CDR2 SVGIG (reference sequence). DNA of the CDR3: TGTGCCTGGAGTGACAGCTTTCGCAATCAGCCCCAGCATTTT. This translates into CAWSDSFRNQPQHF. The variable domain in full, completed from reference TRBV30 and TRBJ1-5, reads SQTIHQWPATLVQPVGSPLSLECTVEGTSNPNLYWYRQAAGRGLQLLFYSVGIGQISSEVPQNLSASRPQDRQFILSSKKLLLSDSGFYLCAWSDSFRNQPQHFGDGTRLSIL.

As for this clone: Other DNA sequences in this sample translate to the same CDR3. The rearrangement joins TRBV18 to TRBJ2-7, with TRBD1 matching over 9 bases. V was pared by 3 bases and J by 5 bases, with 2 bases of the junction left unmatched. This CDR3 spans 13 amino acids. Germline CDR1 and CDR2: KGHSH and LQKENI. For the CDR3, the DNA is TGTGCCAGCTCACCCGGGACAGGGAACGAGCAGTACTTC. Amino acids: CASSPGTGNEQYF.

V usage is TRBV28 and J usage is TRBJ2-3; tentative D call: TRBD1 (6 bases). Trimming removed 5 bases from V and 5 bases from J, with 20 bases in between. Germline V gives CDR1 MDHEN, CDR2 SYDVKM. The CDR3 has 16 amino acids. The CDR3, as DNA: TGTGCCAGCAGTGCCCGATGGGGGCGGGCTGGAGATACGCAGTATTTT. Residues: CASSARWGRAGDTQYF. Using reference TRBV28 and TRBJ2-3 for the parts outside the CDR3, the full variable domain is DVKVTQSSRYLVKRTGEKVFLECVQDMDHENMFWYRQDPGLGLRLIYFSYDVKMKEKGDIPEGYSVSREKKERFSLILESASTNQTSMYLCASSARWGRAGDTQYFGPGTRLTVL.